These 10 T cell receptor beta chains were all obtained from the same sample, sequenced in a study of blood T cells in healthy people across ages. For the second PCR, which ran for about 6 to 12 cycles, a sample-barcoded 5' primer and a J-beta primer mix were used. TCRdb reprocessed the 5' RACE reads via MiXCR and lists one record per CDR3 protein. Counted here are approximately 780,000 distinct CDR3 sequences, 25% to 30% occurring once; the ten biggest clones make up around 3%. These sequences were also reported in another study, on T cells of mothers and their children.

Material for sequencing was blood. Source of these receptors: a boy aged 5 to 17 in good health.

The CDR3 reads CASSTEGLATQETQYF. CDR3 coding DNA: TGTGCCAGCAGCACCGAGGGACTAGCGACCCAAGAGACCCAGTACTTC. The chain recombines TRBV7-9 with TRBJ2-5; 10 positions agree with TRBD2. V shed 5 bases, J shed 1 base, and the junction held 7 bases outside the gene matches. From germline, CDR1 is SEHNR and CDR2 FQNEAQ (reference sequence). The CDR3 is 16 amino acids.

This clonotype appeared a few times. J is TRBJ2-3 and V is TRBV20-1, with TRBD2 matching over 8 bases. With V trimmed by 8 bases and J by 2 bases, 9 bases remained unmatched. CDR1 is DFQATT, CDR2 SNEGSKA, per germline (reference sequence). The CDR3 extends over 14 amino acids. The DNA for the CDR3 is TGCAGTCTTAAGCGGGGGCCATACACAGATACGCAGTATTTT. The encoded protein is CSLKRGPYTDTQYF.

This clonotype was counted at least ten times. Sequence at one end of the junction differs from germline and may be a read error. V usage is TRBV3-1 and J usage is TRBJ2-5; D assignment may be TRBD1 or TRBD2 (5 bases each). CDR1 is LGHDT and CDR2 is YNNKEL in the germline V gene (reference sequence). The CDR3 consists of 13 residues. The CDR3: CASSQRGEETQYF. As DNA, the CDR3 is TGCGCCAGCAGCCAAAGGGGAGAAGAGACCCAGTACTTC.

The table lists this clonotype with a few counts. CDR3 amino acids: CASSLQGALNEKLFF. The CDR3 DNA follows: TGTGCCAGCAGCCTACAGGGGGCCCTAAATGAAAAACTGTTTTTT. The V call is TRBV11-2, the J call TRBJ1-4; 9 bases line up with TRBD1. V lost 5 bases to trimming and J lost 5 bases; unmatched junction nucleotides: 6. CDR1 SGHAT and CDR2 FQNNGV come from the germline V gene. This CDR3 comprises 15 residues.

In its sample, this clonotype was seen a few times. The chain joins TRBV4-2 to TRBJ2-2; no reliable D call. Trimming took 4 bases from V and 5 from J, leaving 11 bases between them. Germline lookup yields CDR1 LGHNA and CDR2 YNFKEQ. This CDR3 has 14 amino acids. The CDR3 region is CASSRPSATGELFF. The CDR3 nucleotides are TGTGCCAGCAGCCGCCCATCGGCTACCGGGGAGCTGTTTTTT.

The chain links TRBV5-1 to TRBJ1-2; D not resolved. The CDR3 loop spans 14 amino acids. V was shortened by 0 bases and J by 7 bases, with 13 bases between the two germline ends. From germline, CDR1 is SGHRS and CDR2 YFSETQ. CDR3 sequence: CASSLVGFGGGYTF. The CDR3 DNA sequence: TGCGCCAGCAGCTTGGTCGGTTTTGGAGGTGGCTACACCTTC.

V usage is TRBV10-2 and J usage is TRBJ1-2, with D unclear. Trimming cost V 4 bases and J 6 bases, with 9 bases left between them. Per the germline V gene, CDR1 is WSHSY and CDR2 is SAAADI. The CDR3 contains 12 residues. The CDR3 DNA follows: TGCGCCAGCAGTGGGGTAGGGAATGGCTACACCTTC. As protein: CASSGVGNGYTF.

This clonotype has just a few counts. V gene TRBV29-1 combines with J gene TRBJ2-5; perhaps TRBD1 as D (5 bases). This CDR3 spans 14 amino acids. With 4 bases removed from V and 9 bases from J, the gap between germline ends came to 21 bases. The germline gives CDR1 SQVTM, CDR2 ANQGSEA. CDR3 residues: CSVVSGFGAAAQYF. The CDR3, as DNA: TGCAGCGTTGTTTCCGGGTTTGGGGCCGCGGCCCAGTACTTC.

This chain connects TRBV20-1 to TRBJ2-5; 8 nucleotides align to TRBD2. The CDR3 runs to 15 residues. Germline V lookup: CDR1 DFQATT, CDR2 SNEGSKA (reference sequence). The V segment lost 3 bases and the J segment 0 bases; nucleotides outside the gene matches: 6. CDR3 coding DNA: TGCAGTGCTAGCGGAAGCGGGGGCCACCAAGAGACCCAGTACTTC. As protein: CSASGSGGHQETQYF.

J is TRBJ2-7 and V is TRBV6-5; a weak D match, TRBD2 (6 bases). Trimming cost V 10 bases and J 0 bases, with 13 bases left between them. CDR1 is MNHEY and CDR2 is SVGAGI in the germline V gene. The CDR3 contains 13 residues. CDR3 in DNA: TGTGCCACCACCGGGACTTACTCCTACGAGCAGTACTTC. It yields the protein CATTGTYSYEQYF.